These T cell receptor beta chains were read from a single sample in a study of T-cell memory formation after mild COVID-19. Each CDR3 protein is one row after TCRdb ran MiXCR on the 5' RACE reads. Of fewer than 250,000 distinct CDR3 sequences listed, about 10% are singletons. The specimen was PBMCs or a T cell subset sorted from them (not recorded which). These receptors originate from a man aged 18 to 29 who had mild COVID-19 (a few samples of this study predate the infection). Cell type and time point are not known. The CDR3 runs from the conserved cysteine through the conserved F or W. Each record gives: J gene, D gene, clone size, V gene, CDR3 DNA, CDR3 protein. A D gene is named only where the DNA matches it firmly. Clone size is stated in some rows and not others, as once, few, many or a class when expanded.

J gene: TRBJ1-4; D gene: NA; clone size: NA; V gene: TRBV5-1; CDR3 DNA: TGCGCCAGCAGTGATTCAGGGGCTATTAATGAAAAACTGTTTTTT; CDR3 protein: CASSDSGAINEKLFF
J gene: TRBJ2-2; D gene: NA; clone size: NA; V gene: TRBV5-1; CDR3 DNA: TGCGCCAGCAGCTTGCCTCCCAGGGCTAACACCGGGGAGCTGTTTTTT; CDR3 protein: CASSLPPRANTGELFF
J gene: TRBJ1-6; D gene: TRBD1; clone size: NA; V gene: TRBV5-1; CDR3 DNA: TGCGCCAGCAGCTTGGAGGGACAGGGAGATTCACCCCTCCACTTT; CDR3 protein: CASSLEGQGDSPLHF
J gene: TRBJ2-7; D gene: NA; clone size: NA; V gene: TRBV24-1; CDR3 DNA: TGTGCCACCAGTGAAGGAGGCCGCTACGAGCAGTACTTC; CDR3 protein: CATSEGGRYEQYF
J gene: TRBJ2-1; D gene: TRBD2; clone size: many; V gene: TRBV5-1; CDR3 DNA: TGCGCCAGCAGCTTGGACGGGGGGTTCAATGAGCAGTTCTTC; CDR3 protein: CASSLDGGFNEQFF
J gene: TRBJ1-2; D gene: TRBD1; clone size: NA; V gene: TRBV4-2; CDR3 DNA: TGTGCCAGCAGCCAGGACAGGGAACATGGCTACACCTTC; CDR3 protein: CASSQDREHGYTF
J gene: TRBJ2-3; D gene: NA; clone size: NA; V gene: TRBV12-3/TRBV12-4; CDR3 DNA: TGTGCCAGCACCTGGAGCCGGCGTGGCACAGATACGCAGTATTTT; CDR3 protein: CASTWSRRGTDTQYF
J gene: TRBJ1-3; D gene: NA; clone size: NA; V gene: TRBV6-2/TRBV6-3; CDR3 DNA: TGTGCCAGCAGTCGCCGGGACACAGGAAACACCATATATTTT; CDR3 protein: CASSRRDTGNTIYF
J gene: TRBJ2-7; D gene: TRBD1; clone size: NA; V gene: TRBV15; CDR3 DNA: TGTGCCACCAGCCGGGGACAGATTTCCTACGAGCAGTACTTC; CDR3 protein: CATSRGQISYEQYF
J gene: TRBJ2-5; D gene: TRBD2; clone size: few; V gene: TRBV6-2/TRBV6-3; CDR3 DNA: TGTGCCAGCAGTCTAGCGGGTAATCACGAGACCCAGTACTTC; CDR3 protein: CASSLAGNHETQYF
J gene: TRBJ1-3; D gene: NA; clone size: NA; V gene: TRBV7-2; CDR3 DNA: TGTGCCAGTGGGGCTACTGGAAACACCATATATTTT; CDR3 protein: CASGATGNTIYF
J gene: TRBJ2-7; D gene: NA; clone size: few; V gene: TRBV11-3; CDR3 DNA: TGTGCCAGCAGCGACCCGGGCCAGGGCTACGAGCAGTACTTC; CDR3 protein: CASSDPGQGYEQYF
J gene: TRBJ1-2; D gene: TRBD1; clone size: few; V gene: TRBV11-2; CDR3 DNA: TGTGCCAGCAGCTTGGATCCCGGGACAGGGGGCTATGGCTACACCTTC; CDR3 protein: CASSLDPGTGGYGYTF
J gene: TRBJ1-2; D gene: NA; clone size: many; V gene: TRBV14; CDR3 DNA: TGTGCCAGCAGCCACGGACCTTCCTATGGCTACACCTTC; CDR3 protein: CASSHGPSYGYTF
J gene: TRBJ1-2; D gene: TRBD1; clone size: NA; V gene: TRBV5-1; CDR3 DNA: TGCGCCAGCAGCTTGGTAGGACAGGGAATTCGGGATGGCTACACCTTC; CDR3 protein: CASSLVGQGIRDGYTF
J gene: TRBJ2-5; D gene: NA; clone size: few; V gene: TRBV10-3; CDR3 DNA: TGTGCCACGGAAAATCAGGGAACGGAGACCCAGTACTTC; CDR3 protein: CATENQGTETQYF
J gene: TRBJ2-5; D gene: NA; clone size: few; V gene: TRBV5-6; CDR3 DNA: TGTGCCAGCAGCTTCCCAATTCAGGTTGGGGAGACCCAGTACTTC; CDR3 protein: CASSFPIQVGETQYF
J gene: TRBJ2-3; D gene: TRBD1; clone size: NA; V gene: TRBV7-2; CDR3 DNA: TGTGCCAGCAGCCTCGGGGACAGCGTGATTACAGATACGCAGTATTTT; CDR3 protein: CASSLGDSVITDTQYF
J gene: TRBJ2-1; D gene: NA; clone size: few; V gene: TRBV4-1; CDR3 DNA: TGCGCCAGCAGCCAGAGGGCGGGGAGTTACAATGAGCAGTTCTTC; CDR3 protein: CASSQRAGSYNEQFF
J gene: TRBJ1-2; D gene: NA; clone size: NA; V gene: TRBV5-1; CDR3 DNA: TGCGCCAGCAGCTTGGATACAGGGTCCGATGGCTACACCTTC; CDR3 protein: CASSLDTGSDGYTF
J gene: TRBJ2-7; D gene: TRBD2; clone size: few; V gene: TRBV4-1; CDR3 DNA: TGCGCCAGCAGCCAAGGGGAGGGGCCCTACGAGCAGTACTTC; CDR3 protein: CASSQGEGPYEQYF
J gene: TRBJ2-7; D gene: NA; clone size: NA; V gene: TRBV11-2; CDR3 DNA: TGTGCCAGCAGGCTCCGGGGGCGCGACGACGAGCAGTACTTC; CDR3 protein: CASRLRGRDDEQYF
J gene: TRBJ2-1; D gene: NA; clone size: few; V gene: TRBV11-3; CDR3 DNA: TGTGCCAGCAGCGTCGGGGGCCGCTCCTACAATGAGCAGTTCTTC; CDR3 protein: CASSVGGRSYNEQFF
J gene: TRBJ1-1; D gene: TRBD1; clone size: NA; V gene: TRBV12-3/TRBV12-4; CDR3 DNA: TGTGCCAGCACCTACAGGGGATCAACTGAAGCTTTCTTT; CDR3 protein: CASTYRGSTEAFF
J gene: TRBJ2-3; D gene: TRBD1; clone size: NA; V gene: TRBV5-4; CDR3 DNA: TGTGCCAGCAGCCTCCAGACAGGGGAGGATACGCAGTATTTT; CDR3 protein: CASSLQTGEDTQYF
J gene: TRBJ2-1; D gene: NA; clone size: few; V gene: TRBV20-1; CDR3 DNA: TGCAGTGCTAGACCATTACAGGGTTATGAGCAGTTCTTC; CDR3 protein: CSARPLQGYEQFF
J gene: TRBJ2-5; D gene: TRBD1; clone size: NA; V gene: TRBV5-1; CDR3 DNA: TGCGCCAGCAGCTTGAGAGACAGGGGGCGAGAGACCCAGTACTTC; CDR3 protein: CASSLRDRGRETQYF
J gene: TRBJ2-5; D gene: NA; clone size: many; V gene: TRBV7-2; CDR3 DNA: TGTGCCAGCAGCTTAAGGGAAGAGACCCAGTACTTC; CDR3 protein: CASSLREETQYF